This T cell receptor beta chain was found in a study of shared clonotypes between healthy human individuals. The CDR3 spans 16 residues. The ends lost 4 bases at V and 0 bases at J; junction bases unmatched: 4. Germline V gene lookup returns CDR1 SGHRS and CDR2 YFSETQ. General study findings and limits: It was expected that sequencing depth would affect clonotype sharing among donors. On the whole, naive subsets had larger estimated richness than memory subsets had.

Only Caucasian adults living in Nashville, Tennessee made up the donor group. Clones were sequenced by immunoSEQ multiplex PCR, and TCRdb holds only the in-frame ones, with some missing. The sample comprises 1.4 million or so clones, approximately 98.5% of which are singletons, and 0.3% to 0.45% rests with the top ten. Turning to this clone: Its target is unknown.

The origin of this receptor is a man aged 30 to 39 in good health. The chain couples TRBV5-1 to TRBJ2-7; 13 bases fit TRBD2. The sample taken for sequencing was naive CD4+ T cells sorted from blood. Subset meaning: CD45RA+ positively selected. CDR3 protein: CASSAGLAGYSYEQYF. The CDR3 DNA reads as TGCGCCAGCAGCGCGGGACTAGCGGGGTACTCCTACGAGCAGTACTTC.